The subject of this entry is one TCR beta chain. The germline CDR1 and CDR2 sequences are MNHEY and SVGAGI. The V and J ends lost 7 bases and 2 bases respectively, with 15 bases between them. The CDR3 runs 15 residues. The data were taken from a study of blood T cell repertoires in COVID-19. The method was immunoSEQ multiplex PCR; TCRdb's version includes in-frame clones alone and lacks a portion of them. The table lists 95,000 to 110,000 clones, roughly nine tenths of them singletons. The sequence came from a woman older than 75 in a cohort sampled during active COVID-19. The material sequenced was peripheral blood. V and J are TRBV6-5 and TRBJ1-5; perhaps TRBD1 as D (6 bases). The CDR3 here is CASKFPTGRNQPQHF. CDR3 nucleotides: TGTGCCAGCAAGTTCCCGACAGGCCGCAATCAGCCCCAGCATTTT.